A single sample gave rise to the 7 T cell receptor beta chains below, sequenced in a study of human T cells and chemical hapten exposure. Each CDR3 protein gets one entry after TCRdb re-called the RACE reads with MiXCR. Of hundreds of thousands of distinct CDR3 sequences in the sample, nearly 6.5% were seen once. Time point given: patch test 2, 6 weeks after DPC sensitization. The sample's treatment: therapeutic diphenylcyclopropenone sensitization with weekly scalp DPC. The specimen was whole blood, collected in connection with sensitization to the hapten diphenylcyclopropenone (DPC). Receptors were obtained from a young woman with alopecia areata. Some clones in this sample may be carry-over from other donors' samples.

This clonotype was seen many times. The chain uses TRBV7-9 and TRBJ1-1, with D possibly matching TRBD1 (6 bases). The CDR3 is 13 residues long. V lost 6 bases to trimming and J lost 2 bases, with 10 bases between them. Germline-derived CDR1 and CDR2 are SEHNR and FQNEAQ (reference sequence). CDR3 nucleotides: TGTGCCAGCAGTAGGACAGATAACACTGAAGCTTTCTTT. Its protein is CASSRTDNTEAFF.

J is TRBJ1-1 and V is TRBV11-1; 7 nucleotides line up with TRBD1. Germline V gene data show CDR1 as SGHAT and CDR2 as FQDESV (reference sequence). The CDR3 has 14 residues. J gave up 6 bases and V 0 bases, and 4 bases lay outside the gene matches. This CDR3 reads CASSLAGGFSEAFF. In DNA form, the CDR3 reads TGTGCCAGCAGCTTAGCAGGGGGCTTTTCTGAAGCTTTCTTT. Looking up the rest from reference TRBV11-1 and TRBJ1-1 gives the full variable domain: EAEVAQSPRYKITEKSQAVAFWCDPISGHATLYWYRQILGQGPELLVQFQDESVVDDSQLPKDRFSAERLKGVDSTLKIQPAELGDSAMYLCASSLAGGFSEAFFGQGTRLTVV.

V and J are TRBV20-1 and TRBJ1-5; 9 nucleotides line up with TRBD1. V shed 4 bases and J 4 bases; nucleotides not matched to a gene: 8. This CDR3 region has 15 residues. The V gene's germline CDR1 is DFQATT and CDR2 SNEGSKA (reference sequence). CDR3 bases: TGCAGTGCTACCCAACCGGGACAGGGAAATCAGCCCCAGCATTTT. Translated, it gives CSATQPGQGNQPQHF.

Ten or more counts support this clonotype. The rearrangement links TRBV6-2 or TRBV6-3 to TRBJ2-1; D gene unclear. The CDR3 contains 14 residues. Germline lookup yields CDR1 MNHEY and CDR2 SVGEGT. The ends were cut back, 5 bases at V and 8 bases at J, with 16 bases in the middle. This chain's CDR3 is CASSPTHPRDEQFF. In DNA form, the CDR3 reads TGTGCCAGCAGTCCCACTCACCCCCGGGATGAGCAGTTCTTC.

This clonotype was counted many times. This chain uses TRBV6-6 with TRBJ1-2; D gene ambiguous. V dropped 0 bases and J dropped 5 bases, with 7 bases sitting between them. The germline gives CDR1 MNHNY, CDR2 SVGAGI (reference sequence). There are 13 residues in the CDR3. CDR3 nucleotides: TGTGCCAGCAGTTACTCGAGTCAGTATGGCTACACCTTC. Protein: CASSYSSQYGYTF.

This clonotype was seen at least ten times. The chain uses TRBV12-3 or TRBV12-4 and TRBJ1-1, with D perhaps matching TRBD1 (5 bases). This CDR3 spans 15 amino acids. The V end lost 4 bases, the J end lost 7 bases, and 19 bases lay between the germline ends. For the CDR3, the DNA is TGTGCCAGCAGTTCCCCGGAGGGAGTGCAGGGTGAAGCTTTCTTT. Amino acid sequence: CASSSPEGVQGEAFF.

There are a few counts of this clonotype. The chain is built from TRBV4-3 and TRBJ1-1, with TRBD1 identical over 8 bases. Germline V gene sequence: CDR1 LGHNA, CDR2 YSLEER. The CDR3 totals 15 residues. V was clipped by 3 bases and J by 6 bases; unmatched bases: 9. The CDR3 nucleotides are TGCGCCAGCAGCCAGGCCTCAGGGGGCATGGCTGAAGCTTTCTTT. The encoded protein is CASSQASGGMAEAFF.